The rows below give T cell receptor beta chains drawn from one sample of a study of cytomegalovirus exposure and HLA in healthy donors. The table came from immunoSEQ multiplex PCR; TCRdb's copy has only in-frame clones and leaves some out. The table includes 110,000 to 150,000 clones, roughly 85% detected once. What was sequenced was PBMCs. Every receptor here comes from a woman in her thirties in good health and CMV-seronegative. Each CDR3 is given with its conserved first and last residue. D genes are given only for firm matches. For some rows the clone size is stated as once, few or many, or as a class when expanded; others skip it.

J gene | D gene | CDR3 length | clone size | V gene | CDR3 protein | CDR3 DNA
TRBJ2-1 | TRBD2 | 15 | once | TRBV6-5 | CASSYTTSGGAEQFF | TGTGCCAGCAGTTACACCACTAGCGGGGGGGCTGAGCAGTTCTTC
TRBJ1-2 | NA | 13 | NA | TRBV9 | CASSFGDSYGYTF | TGTGCCAGCAGCTTCGGGGATTCCTATGGCTACACCTTC
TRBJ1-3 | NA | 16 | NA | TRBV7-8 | CASSPTPGGSGNTIYF | TGTGCCAGCAGCCCTACCCCGGGGGGGTCTGGAAACACCATATATTTT
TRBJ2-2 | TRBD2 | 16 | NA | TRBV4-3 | CASSRARGVNTGELFF | TGCGCCAGCAGCCGCGCGCGGGGGGTGAACACCGGGGAGCTGTTTTTT
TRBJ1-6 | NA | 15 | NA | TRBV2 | CASRDEQGRGSPLHF | TGTGCCAGCAGAGATGAACAGGGAAGGGGGTCACCCCTCCACTTT
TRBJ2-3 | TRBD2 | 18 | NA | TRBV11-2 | CASSLIQRLAGVGDTQYF | TGTGCCAGCAGCTTAATACAGAGGCTAGCGGGGGTGGGAGATACGCAGTATTTT
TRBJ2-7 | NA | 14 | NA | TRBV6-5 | CASRADSPPYEQYF | TGTGCCAGCAGAGCGGACAGCCCTCCCTACGAGCAGTACTTC
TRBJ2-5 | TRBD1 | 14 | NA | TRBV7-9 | CASSLQGARETQYF | TGTGCCAGCAGCCTCCAGGGGGCCCGGGAGACCCAGTACTTC
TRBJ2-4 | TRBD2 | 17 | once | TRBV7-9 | CASSPSGSGGPQNIQYF | TGTGCCAGCAGCCCCTCTGGTAGCGGGGGCCCCCAAAACATTCAGTACTTC
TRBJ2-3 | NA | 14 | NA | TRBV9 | CASSAGHNTDTQYF | TGTGCCAGCAGCGCCGGACATAACACAGATACGCAGTATTTT
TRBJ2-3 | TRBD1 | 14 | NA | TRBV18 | CASSPLRQGDTQYF | TGTGCCAGCTCACCCCTAAGACAGGGCGATACGCAGTATTTT
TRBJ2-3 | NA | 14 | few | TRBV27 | CAARDMVFADTQYF | TGTGCCGCACGGGACATGGTTTTCGCAGATACGCAGTATTTT
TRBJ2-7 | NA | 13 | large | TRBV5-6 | CASSLGAENEQYF | TGTGCCAGCAGCCTGGGAGCGGAGAACGAGCAGTACTTC
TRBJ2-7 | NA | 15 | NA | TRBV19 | CASGSRSQDTYEQYF | TGTGCCAGTGGTTCCCGGAGTCAGGACACCTACGAGCAGTACTTC
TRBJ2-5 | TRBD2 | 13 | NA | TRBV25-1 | CASQRGVVETQYF | TGTGCGTCCCAGCGGGGGGTTGTAGAGACCCAGTACTTC
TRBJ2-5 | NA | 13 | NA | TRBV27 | CASSSRVVETQYF | TGTGCCAGCAGTTCCCGAGTCGTGGAGACCCAGTACTTC
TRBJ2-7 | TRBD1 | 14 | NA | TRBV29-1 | CSVQVGDRGHEQYF | TGCAGCGTCCAAGTAGGGGACAGGGGACACGAGCAGTACTTC
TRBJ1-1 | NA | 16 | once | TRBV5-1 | CASSLVLGGINTEAFF | TGCGCCAGCAGCTTGGTGTTAGGGGGTATAAACACTGAAGCTTTCTTT
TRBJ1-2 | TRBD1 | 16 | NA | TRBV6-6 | CASSYLSPGQGFGYTF | TGTGCCAGCAGTTACTTGTCTCCGGGACAGGGTTTTGGCTACACCTTC
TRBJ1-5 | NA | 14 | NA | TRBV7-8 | CASSTQVGNQPQHF | TGTGCCAGCAGCACCCAGGTTGGCAATCAGCCCCAGCATTTT
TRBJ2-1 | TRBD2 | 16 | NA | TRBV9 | CASSALAGGSSNEQFF | TGTGCCAGCAGCGCCCTAGCGGGGGGCTCCTCGAATGAGCAGTTCTTC
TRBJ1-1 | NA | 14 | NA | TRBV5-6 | CASSLVTRGAEAFF | TGTGCCAGCAGCTTGGTAACAAGGGGCGCTGAAGCTTTCTTT
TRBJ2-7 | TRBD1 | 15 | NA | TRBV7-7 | CASSAGTGGSYEQYF | TGTGCCAGCAGCGCAGGGACAGGAGGATCCTACGAGCAGTACTTC
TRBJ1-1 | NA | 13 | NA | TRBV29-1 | CSVKLAQNTEAFF | TGCAGCGTTAAGTTGGCCCAGAACACTGAAGCTTTCTTT
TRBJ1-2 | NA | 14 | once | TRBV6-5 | CASSYSPANYGYTF | TGTGCCAGCAGTTACTCCCCAGCTAACTATGGCTACACCTTC
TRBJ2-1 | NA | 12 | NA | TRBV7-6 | CASSPQGNEQFF | TGTGCCAGCAGCCCCCAGGGGAATGAGCAGTTCTTC
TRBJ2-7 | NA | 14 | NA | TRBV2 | CASSEQGTFWEQYF | TGTGCCAGCAGTGAACAGGGAACATTTTGGGAGCAGTACTTC
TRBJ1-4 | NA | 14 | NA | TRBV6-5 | CASSIMGGRRKLFF | TGTGCCAGCAGTATAATGGGGGGACGCCGCAAACTGTTTTTT
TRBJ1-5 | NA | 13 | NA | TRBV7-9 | CASSRGRNQPQHF | TGTGCCAGCAGCAGGGGCCGCAATCAGCCCCAGCATTTT